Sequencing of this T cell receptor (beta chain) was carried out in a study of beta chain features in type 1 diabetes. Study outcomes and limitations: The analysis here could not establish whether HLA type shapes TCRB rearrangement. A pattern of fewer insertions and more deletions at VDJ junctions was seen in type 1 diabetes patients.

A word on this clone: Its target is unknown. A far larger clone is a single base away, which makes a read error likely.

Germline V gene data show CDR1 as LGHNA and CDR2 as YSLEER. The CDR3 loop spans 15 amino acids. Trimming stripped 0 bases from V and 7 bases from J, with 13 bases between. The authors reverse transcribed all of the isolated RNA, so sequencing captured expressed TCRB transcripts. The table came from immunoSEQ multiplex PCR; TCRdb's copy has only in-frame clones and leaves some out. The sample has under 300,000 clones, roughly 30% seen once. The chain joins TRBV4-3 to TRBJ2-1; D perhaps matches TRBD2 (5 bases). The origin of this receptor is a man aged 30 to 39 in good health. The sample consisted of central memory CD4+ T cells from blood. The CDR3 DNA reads TGCGCCAGCAGCCAAGATTCTTTAGCGACAAATGAGCAGTTCTTC. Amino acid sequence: CASSQDSLATNEQFF.